This entry is about one T cell receptor beta chain. As yet, its antigen is unknown. TCRdb's table, derived via immunoSEQ multiplex PCR, lists solely in-frame clones and lacks some. Of approximately 140,000 clones in the sample, around 89% were seen once. The germline gives CDR1 LGHDT, CDR2 YNNKEL (reference sequence). Trimming stripped 0 bases from V and 6 bases from J, with 15 bases between. The CDR3 sequence is 16 residues long. This entry belongs to a study of T cell responses to AZD1222 COVID-19 vaccine. Study summary: Pooled samples include second doses given at about 4 or 12 weeks.

Whole-study findings and limits: The sample set comprised mostly white British donors with more females, and clonal diversity was possibly underestimated.

The source of this sequence is an adult in good health. Sequencing was performed on peripheral blood, taken on day 0 of AZD1222 vaccination. The V call is TRBV3-1 (or the pseudogene TRBV3-2), the J call TRBJ2-1; tentatively, D is TRBD1 (5 bases). The CDR3 nucleotides read TGTGCCAGCAGCCAAGATAGGAAGTCAAGGGGCAATGAGCAGTTCTTC. The encoded protein is CASSQDRKSRGNEQFF.